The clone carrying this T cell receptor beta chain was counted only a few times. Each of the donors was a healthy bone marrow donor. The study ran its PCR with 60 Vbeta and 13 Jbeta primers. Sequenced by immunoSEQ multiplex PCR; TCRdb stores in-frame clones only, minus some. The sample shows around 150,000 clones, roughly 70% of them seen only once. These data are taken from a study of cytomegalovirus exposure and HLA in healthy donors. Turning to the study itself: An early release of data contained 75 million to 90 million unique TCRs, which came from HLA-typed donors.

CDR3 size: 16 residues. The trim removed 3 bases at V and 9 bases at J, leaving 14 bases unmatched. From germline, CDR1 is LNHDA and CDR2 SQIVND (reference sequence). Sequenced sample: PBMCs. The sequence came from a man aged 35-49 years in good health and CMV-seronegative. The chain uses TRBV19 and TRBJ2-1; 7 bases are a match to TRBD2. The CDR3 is CASSMGGASGGLEQFF. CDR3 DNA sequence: TGTGCCAGTAGTATGGGCGGCGCTAGCGGCGGACTTGAGCAGTTCTTC.